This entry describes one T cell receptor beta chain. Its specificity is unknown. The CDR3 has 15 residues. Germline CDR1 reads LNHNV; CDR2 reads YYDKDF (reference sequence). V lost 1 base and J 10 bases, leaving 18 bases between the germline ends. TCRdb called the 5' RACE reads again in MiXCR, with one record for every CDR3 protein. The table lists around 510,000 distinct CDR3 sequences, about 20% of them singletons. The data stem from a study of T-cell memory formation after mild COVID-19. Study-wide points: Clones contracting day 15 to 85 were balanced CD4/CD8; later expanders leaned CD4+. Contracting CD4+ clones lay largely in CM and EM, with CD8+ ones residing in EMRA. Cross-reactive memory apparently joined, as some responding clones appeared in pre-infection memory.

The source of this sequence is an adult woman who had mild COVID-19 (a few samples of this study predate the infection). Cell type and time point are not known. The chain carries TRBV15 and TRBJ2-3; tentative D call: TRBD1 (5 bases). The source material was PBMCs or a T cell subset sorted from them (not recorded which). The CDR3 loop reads CATSRVGGDLGAQYF. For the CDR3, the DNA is TGTGCCACCAGCAGAGTGGGTGGTGATTTAGGGGCGCAGTATTTT.